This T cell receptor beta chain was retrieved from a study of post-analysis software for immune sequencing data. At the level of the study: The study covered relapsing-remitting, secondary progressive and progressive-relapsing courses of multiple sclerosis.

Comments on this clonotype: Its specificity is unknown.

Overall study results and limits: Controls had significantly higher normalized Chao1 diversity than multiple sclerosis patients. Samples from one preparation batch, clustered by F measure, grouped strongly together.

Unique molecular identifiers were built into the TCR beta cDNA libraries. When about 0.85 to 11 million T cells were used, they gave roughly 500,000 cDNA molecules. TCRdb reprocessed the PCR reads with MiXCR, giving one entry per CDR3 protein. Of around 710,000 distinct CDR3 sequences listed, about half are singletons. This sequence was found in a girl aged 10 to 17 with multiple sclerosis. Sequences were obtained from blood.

The CDR3 region has the DNA TGTGCCAGCAGTTCTGGGGTTTACTATGGCTACACCTTC. It encodes CASSSGVYYGYTF. The chain is built from TRBV27 and TRBJ1-2; D gene unclear. V was cut by 4 bases and J by 3 bases, with 9 bases left in between. From germline, CDR1 is MNHEY and CDR2 SMNVEV (reference sequence). The CDR3 extends over 13 amino acids.